These 30 T cell receptor beta chains originate from one sample sequenced in a study of T cell repertoires in cytomegalovirus infection. Each CDR3 protein is one row after TCRdb ran MiXCR on the reads. The sample lists 550,000 to 850,000 distinct CDR3 sequences; around a third were seen once. These TCRs' antigens remain unknown. Material: cultured PBMCs, obtained from culture after CMV antigen stimulation. The origin of the receptors is a human donor in good health (CMV status not recorded). Some clones in this sample may be carry-over from other donors' samples.

The chain uses TRBV27 and TRBJ2-7; 7 nucleotides align to TRBD1. This CDR3 region has 14 residues. Germline CDR1 is MNHEY and CDR2 is SMNVEV (reference sequence). Trimming removed 2 bases from V and 6 bases from J; junction bases left unmatched: 7. CDR3 sequence reads: CASSLRFYRGEQYF. Here the CDR3 DNA reads TGTGCCAGCAGTTTAAGGTTTTACAGGGGCGAGCAGTACTTC.

Many counts were recorded for this clonotype. This chain joins TRBV7-2 and TRBJ1-2, with 7 positions matching TRBD1. This CDR3 comprises 14 residues. CDR1 and CDR2 (germline): SGHTA, FQGNSA. The ends lost 5 bases at V and 2 bases at J; junction bases unmatched: 5. The CDR3 loop is CASSLGTVNYGYTF. The CDR3 nucleotides read TGTGCCAGCAGCCTCGGGACAGTCAACTATGGCTACACCTTC.

J is TRBJ2-7 and V is TRBV6-1, with D maybe TRBD1 (5 bases). Between the trimmed V and J ends, which lost 6 bases and 3 bases, there was a span of 9 bases. Germline V gives CDR1 MNHNS, CDR2 SASEGT. The CDR3 has 12 residues. Here the CDR3 DNA reads TGTGCCAGCAGGACAGTCCTCTACGAGCAGTACTTC. The encoded protein is CASRTVLYEQYF.

The J gene is TRBJ1-5, the V gene TRBV6-1; TRBD1 is a possible D gene (5 bases). Germline V gives CDR1 MNHNS, CDR2 SASEGT. V was shortened by 2 bases and J by 7 bases, with 18 bases between the two germline ends. The CDR3 sequence is 16 residues long. CDR3 protein: CASSEWTLGGGQPQHF. The CDR3 DNA reads as TGTGCCAGCAGTGAATGGACCCTCGGGGGAGGGCAGCCCCAGCATTTT.

Only a few counts were recorded for this clonotype. The chain joins TRBV7-2 to TRBJ2-7; D remains unclear. The CDR3 is made up of 13 amino acids. CDR1 and CDR2 from the germline V gene are SGHTA and FQGNSA. Trimming stripped 1 base from V and 5 bases from J, with 9 bases between. For the CDR3, the DNA is TGTGCCAGCAGCTTAGGGATGAAAGACGAGCAGTACTTC. It is translated as CASSLGMKDEQYF. The entire variable domain, with the rest obtained from reference TRBV7-2 and TRBJ2-7, is as follows: GAGVSQSPSNKVTEKGKDVELRCDPISGHTALYWYRQSLGQGLEFLIYFQGNSAPDKSGLPSDRFSAERTGGSVSTLTIQRTQQEDSAVYLCASSLGMKDEQYFGPGTRLTVT.

In its sample, this clonotype was seen a few times. The chain has TRBV7-4 and TRBJ1-4; D gene ambiguous. V was pared by 2 bases and J by 8 bases, with 12 bases between. Germline V gives CDR1 SGHVT, CDR2 SQSDAQ. The CDR3 covers 14 residues. Written as DNA, the CDR3 is TGTGCCAGCAGCTTAACAGAGGGAACAGAAAAACTGTTTTTT. Residues: CASSLTEGTEKLFF.

DNA of the CDR3: TGTGCCAGCAGTTACAGGACCGGGATTTACAATGAGCAGTTCTTC. Amino acids: CASSYRTGIYNEQFF. This chain links TRBV6-2 or TRBV6-3 with TRBJ2-1; possible D gene TRBD2, 5 bases. The CDR3 has 15 amino acids. The V end was cut by 2 bases, the J end by 4 bases, with 12 bases between. The germline V gene has CDR1 MNHEY and CDR2 SVGEGT.

This clonotype appeared a single time. The chain combines TRBV12-3 or TRBV12-4 with TRBJ2-7; 11 bases agree with TRBD1. The V gene end was trimmed by 5 bases and the J gene end by 6 bases; junction bases not matched to a gene: 6. CDR3 length equals 14 residues. The CDR3 nucleotides are TGTGCCAGCAGTACGGACAGGGGGCTGGTCGAGCAGTACTTC. Its protein is CASSTDRGLVEQYF.

The chain is built from TRBV5-4 and TRBJ1-1, with 7 bases that match TRBD1. Per germline, CDR1 SGHNT and CDR2 YYREEE (reference sequence). The CDR3 is 14 residues long. V dropped 7 bases and J dropped 1; count of bases not matched to a gene: 7. This CDR3 reads CASGPTGANTEAFF. The CDR3 nucleotides are TGTGCCAGCGGACCAACAGGGGCGAACACTGAAGCTTTCTTT.

The table lists this clonotype with many counts. This rearrangement joins TRBV7-2 to TRBJ2-1, with D possibly TRBD2 on 7 matching bases. The CDR3 sequence is 15 residues long. Trimming removed 4 bases from V and 7 bases from J, with 17 bases in between. Germline V gives CDR1 SGHTA, CDR2 FQGNSA. The CDR3 reads CASSYGGGHLNEQFF. The CDR3 region has the DNA TGTGCCAGCAGCTATGGGGGGGGGCATCTGAATGAGCAGTTCTTC.

This chain connects TRBV19 to TRBJ2-7; no reliable D call. The germline CDR1 and CDR2 sequences are LNHDA and SQIVND (reference sequence). This CDR3 is built from 15 residues. Trimming removed 3 bases from V and 4 bases from J, with 16 bases in between. In nucleotides, the CDR3 is TGTGCCAGTAGTATCAGTCAGCTCTATGGGTACGAGCAGTACTTC. It yields the protein CASSISQLYGYEQYF.

The rearrangement uses TRBV20-1 and TRBJ2-3, with 8 bases fitting TRBD2. V shed 3 bases, J shed 4 bases, and the junction held 0 bases outside the gene matches. The CDR3 has 12 amino acids. CDR1 and CDR2 (germline): DFQATT, SNEGSKA (reference sequence). CDR3 sequence (DNA): TGCAGTGCTAGGACTAGCGCAGATACGCAGTATTTT. It specifies CSARTSADTQYF.

To note about this clonotype: One end of the junction fails to match germline, which may point to a read error. CDR3 bases: TGTGCCAGCAGCTCCCCCCCGGGGTTCTATGGCTACATCTTC. Amino acid sequence: CASSSPPGFYGYIF. The V call is TRBV6-6, the J call TRBJ1-2; the D is unclear. The CDR3 has 14 residues. CDR1 and CDR2 (germline): MNHNY, SVGAGI (reference sequence).

The chain combines TRBV20-1 with TRBJ1-5; 7 nucleotides line up with TRBD1. The CDR3 sequence is 14 residues long. CDR1 and CDR2 from the germline V gene are DFQATT and SNEGSKA (reference sequence). J gave up 4 bases and V 5 bases, and 8 bases lay outside the gene matches. CDR3 region: CSALRGGVNQPQHF. DNA for the CDR3: TGCAGTGCTCTACGAGGGGGCGTGAATCAGCCCCAGCATTTT.

The chain links TRBV11-2 to TRBJ2-3; D is undetermined. This CDR3 is 18 amino acids long. The V gene lost 5 bases and the J gene lost 0 bases, with 21 bases spanning the gap. CDR1 is SGHAT and CDR2 is FQNNGV in the germline V gene. CDR3 amino acids: CASSRQIRASSSTDTQYF. In DNA form, the CDR3 reads TGTGCCAGCAGCCGCCAAATAAGGGCAAGCTCTAGCACAGATACGCAGTATTTT.

J is TRBJ2-3 and V is TRBV7-2, with D tentatively TRBD2 (5 bases). The CDR3 sequence is 15 residues long. The ends were cut back, 6 bases at V and 0 bases at J, with 13 bases in the middle. The germline CDR1 and CDR2 sequences are SGHTA and FQGNSA. The CDR3 reads CASRGLTTSTDTQYF. CDR3 coding DNA: TGTGCCAGCAGAGGACTGACTACTAGCACAGATACGCAGTATTTT.

The chain recombines TRBV12-3 or TRBV12-4 with TRBJ2-1, with TRBD2 identical over 10 bases. Germline trimming cut 4 bases from V and 16 bases from J; bases unmatched to any gene: 7. The CDR3 is 12 amino acids. The CDR3 reads CASSSLAGDYFF. DNA for the CDR3: TGTGCCAGCAGTTCCCTAGCGGGGGACTACTTCTTC.

The V call is TRBV11-2, the J call TRBJ1-1, with D perhaps matching TRBD1 (5 bases). CDR1 is SGHAT, CDR2 FQNNGV, per germline. The CDR3 contains 15 residues. Trimming pared 5 bases from V and 4 bases from J, leaving 17 bases between. For the CDR3, the DNA is TGTGCCAGCAGCCTGGAGGGGAACCTGGGCACTGAAGCTTTCTTT. This gives the protein CASSLEGNLGTEAFF.

This clonotype was counted ten times or more. The chain joins TRBV12-5 to TRBJ2-3, with a possible D match to TRBD1 (5 bases). Germline V gene data show CDR1 as LGHNT and CDR2 as FRNRAP. This CDR3 is built from 18 residues. The V and J ends lost 1 base and 4 bases respectively, with 21 bases between them. The CDR3 nucleotides are TGTGCTAGTGGTTTGGGCGAAAAAACGGGCCAGGGTCCAGATACGCAGTATTTT. Its protein is CASGLGEKTGQGPDTQYF.

This clonotype appeared a few times. The CDR3 loop is CAISDQEETQYF. The DNA for the CDR3 is TGTGCCATCAGTGACCAGGAAGAGACCCAGTACTTC. The J gene is TRBJ2-5, the V gene TRBV10-3, with D unclear. The CDR3 length is 12 residues. Per the germline V gene, CDR1 is ENHRY and CDR2 is SYGVKD. V was clipped by 3 bases and J by 3 bases, with 5 bases between them.

This chain uses TRBV7-2 with TRBJ2-4; tentatively, D is TRBD1 (6 bases). Germline CDR1 and CDR2: SGHTA and FQGNSA. The CDR3 is 14 amino acids. With 3 bases removed from V and 9 bases from J, the gap between germline ends came to 15 bases. CDR3 sequence reads: CASSLGIGGSIQYF. The CDR3 DNA sequence: TGTGCCAGCAGCTTGGGGATAGGGGGTAGCATTCAGTACTTC.

This clonotype was observed a handful of times. The chain combines TRBV28 with TRBJ2-1; possibly TRBD1 for D (6 bases). V lost 7 bases and J lost 9, with 25 bases in between. Germline CDR1 reads MDHEN; CDR2 reads SYDVKM. This CDR3 has 16 amino acids. The chain's CDR3 is CASTLGNSQGLGEQFF. CDR3 coding DNA: TGTGCCAGCACCCTCGGGAACTCTCAGGGGCTTGGTGAGCAGTTCTTC.

The chain joins TRBV27 to TRBJ2-1; D possibly corresponds to TRBD1 (6 bases). V dropped 6 bases and J dropped 4 bases, with 19 bases sitting between them. The CDR3 totals 16 residues. The germline gives CDR1 MNHEY, CDR2 SMNVEV (reference sequence). The CDR3: CASREARGSLYNEQFF. The CDR3 region has the DNA TGTGCCAGCAGAGAGGCGAGGGGGAGCCTATACAATGAGCAGTTCTTC.

This clonotype was picked up many times. As DNA, the CDR3 is TGTGCCAGCAGCGGGAGGGGCACAGATACGCAGTATTTT. It yields the protein CASSGRGTDTQYF. The chain carries TRBV7-2 and TRBJ2-3; 7 bases align to TRBD2. CDR3 length: 13 residues. The V segment lost 5 bases and the J segment 1 base; nucleotides outside the gene matches: 0. Germline CDR1 is SGHTA and CDR2 is FQGNSA.

The J gene is TRBJ1-1, the V gene TRBV4-1; D not resolved. The V gene's germline CDR1 is MGHRA and CDR2 YSYEKL. The CDR3 has 12 residues. V lost 3 bases to trimming and J lost 3 bases, with 5 bases between them. CDR3 DNA: TGCGCCAGCAGCCATATGGACACTGAAGCTTTCTTT. This gives the protein CASSHMDTEAFF.

The chain couples TRBV10-1 to TRBJ2-3; TRBD2 is a possible D gene (7 bases). Germline CDR1 reads WNHNN; CDR2 reads SYGVQD (reference sequence). CDR3 length equals 15 residues. Trimming took off 6 bases at V and 1 base at J, with 14 bases between the two ends. DNA for the CDR3: TGCGCCAGCAGCGATTCGGGGGGCCGCACAGATACGCAGTATTTT. This gives the protein CASSDSGGRTDTQYF.

This clonotype was seen only a few times. J is TRBJ1-1 and V is TRBV4-1; D remains unclear. The germline V gene has CDR1 MGHRA and CDR2 YSYEKL. The CDR3 loop spans 15 amino acids. Trimming removed 4 bases from V and 6 bases from J, with 18 bases in between. The CDR3 here is CASSRGRGLRAEAFF. CDR3 DNA: TGCGCCAGCAGCCGCGGACGGGGTTTGAGGGCTGAAGCTTTCTTT.

This chain uses TRBV12-3 or TRBV12-4 with TRBJ1-1; TRBD1 agrees at 7 bases. This CDR3 contains 14 residues. V lost 5 bases, J lost 6 bases, and 9 bases stayed unmatched. The CDR3 DNA is TGTGCCAGCAGTCCCGGGACAGTGTTCCCTGAAGCTTTCTTT. Its translation is CASSPGTVFPEAFF.

This clonotype has only a few counts. The chain employs TRBV12-3 or TRBV12-4 and TRBJ1-1; D unresolved. The CDR3 is made up of 12 amino acids. Trimming removed 6 bases from V and 5 bases from J, with 10 bases in between. The CDR3 region is CASSPPRTEAFF. The DNA for the CDR3 is TGTGCCAGCAGCCCCCCCCGGACTGAAGCTTTCTTT.

The chain links TRBV4-1 to TRBJ1-6, with 9 bases identical to TRBD1. The CDR3 has 18 residues. Germline CDR1 and CDR2: MGHRA and YSYEKL. Trimming removed 1 base from V and 0 bases from J; junction bases left unmatched: 4. The CDR3 sequence is CASSQAPGQGSYNSPLHF. CDR3 nucleotides: TGCGCCAGCAGCCAAGCGCCGGGACAGGGCTCCTATAATTCACCCCTCCACTTT.